Shown below are 20 T cell receptor beta chains from a single sample sequenced in a study of OX40 agonist ivuxolimab in advanced cancers. The assay was immunoSEQ multiplex PCR, and TCRdb's table has in-frame clones only and misses some. The sample includes tens of thousands of clones, 92% of them seen just once. The sample consisted of CD4+ or CD8+ T cells sorted from blood, taken in a trial of the OX40 agonist ivuxolimab. The receptors stem from an adult with an advanced solid tumor such as melanoma, head and neck, liver or kidney cancer.

The gene calls are TRBV28 and TRBJ1-1; 7 nucleotides line up with TRBD1. The CDR3 contains 13 residues. Looked up from germline, CDR1 is MDHEN and CDR2 is SYDVKM. V dropped 5 bases and J dropped 7; count of bases not matched to a gene: 7. The CDR3 sequence is CASSQPGQYEAFF. DNA for the CDR3: TGTGCCAGCAGTCAACCGGGACAGTATGAAGCTTTCTTT. Variable domain in full (rest from reference TRBV28 and TRBJ1-1): DVKVTQSSRYLVKRTGEKVFLECVQDMDHENMFWYRQDPGLGLRLIYFSYDVKMKEKGDIPEGYSVSREKKERFSLILESASTNQTSMYLCASSQPGQYEAFFGQGTRLTVV.

The gene calls are TRBV4-1 and TRBJ2-1; 11 bases agree with TRBD2. The CDR3 covers 13 residues. The germline V gene has CDR1 MGHRA and CDR2 YSYEKL. Trimming at V came to 7 bases and at J to 7 bases, leaving 3 bases not matched to a gene. The CDR3 DNA reads TGCGCCAGCACCGTAGCGGGGGGGAATGAGCAGTTCTTC. This sequence encodes CASTVAGGNEQFF.

The V and J genes are TRBV5-8 and TRBJ1-6; the D is unclear. The germline CDR1 and CDR2 sequences are SGHTS and YDEGEE. V lost 2 bases to trimming and J lost 9 bases, with 12 bases between them. CDR3 length equals 14 residues. In nucleotides, the CDR3 is TGTGCCAGCAGCTTTTTCAGTAGTGGTTCACCCCTCCACTTT. This encodes CASSFFSSGSPLHF.

This clone has just one count. The gene calls are TRBV5-1 and TRBJ1-2; D uncertain. The V gene lost 0 bases and the J gene lost 3 bases, with 6 bases spanning the gap. Per germline, CDR1 SGHRS and CDR2 YFSETQ. The CDR3 consists of 13 residues. The CDR3 reads CASSLDSDYGYTF. CDR3 coding DNA: TGCGCCAGCAGCTTGGACAGTGACTATGGCTACACCTTC.

The rearrangement uses TRBV11-1 and TRBJ1-4; 9 nucleotides match TRBD1. Looked up from germline, CDR1 is SGHAT and CDR2 is FQDESV (reference sequence). Losses at the gene ends were 1 base for V and 5 bases for J; bases not matched to a gene: 5. The CDR3 spans 16 residues. DNA for the CDR3: TGTGCCAGCAGCTTAGTCTCCGGGACAGGGAATGAAAAACTGTTTTTT. It codes for CASSLVSGTGNEKLFF.

The chain recombines TRBV6-4 with TRBJ2-1; D is unclear. This CDR3 is 14 amino acids long. Trimming shortened V by 8 bases and J by 0 bases, and 11 bases separated the two germline ends. Germline loops: CDR1 MRHNA, CDR2 SNTAGT. The CDR3 reads CASGSQSSYNEQFF. The CDR3 region has the DNA TGTGCCAGCGGAAGTCAAAGCTCCTACAATGAGCAGTTCTTC.

This sequence joins TRBV14 and TRBJ2-3, with D perhaps given as TRBD1 or TRBD2 (6 bases each). The V gene lost 2 bases and the J gene lost 3 bases, with 9 bases spanning the gap. Germline CDR1 SGHDN, CDR2 FVKESK. This CDR3 region has 14 residues. Written as DNA, the CDR3 is TGTGCCAGCAGCCAATTAGGGGGGACAGATACGCAGTATTTT. Its translation: CASSQLGGTDTQYF.

V usage is TRBV5-1 and J usage is TRBJ2-5; TRBD2 matches 9 bases. In germline, CDR1 is SGHRS, CDR2 YFSETQ. The CDR3 length is 16 residues. V trimming: 0 bases; J trimming: 5 bases; junction bases outside the gene matches: 8. CDR3 nucleotide sequence: TGCGCCAGCAGCTTGGGAGGCGGGGGGGCGAGTGAGACCCAGTACTTC. Translation gives CASSLGGGGASETQYF.

The V and J genes are TRBV5-1 and TRBJ1-5; 8 positions agree with TRBD1. This CDR3 is built from 14 residues. The junction had 4 bases not matched to a gene; V was cut back by 4 bases and J by 4 bases. The germline gives CDR1 SGHRS, CDR2 YFSETQ. The CDR3 is CASSDGQGNQPQHF. DNA of the CDR3: TGCGCCAGCAGCGACGGACAGGGTAATCAGCCCCAGCATTTT.

Remarks on this clone: The junction does not match germline at one end; this may be a read error. V and J are TRBV29-1 and TRBJ2-7, with TRBD2 as a possible D gene (6 bases). The CDR3 has 12 amino acids. CDR1 SQVTM and CDR2 ANQGSEA come from the germline V gene. The CDR3 coding sequence is TGCAGCGTTGACGGGGGTGGCTACGGGCAGTACTTC. It specifies CSVDGGGYGQYF.

This clone was counted between two and nine times. The V call is TRBV5-1, the J call TRBJ1-1, with D possibly being TRBD1 (6 bases). This CDR3 has 16 residues. Trimming removed 0 bases from V and 5 bases from J, with 17 bases in between. The germline V gene has CDR1 SGHRS and CDR2 YFSETQ. The CDR3 DNA reads TGCGCCAGCAGCTTGGACGGGGGCGCGGGAAAGACTGAAGCTTTCTTT. It translates to CASSLDGGAGKTEAFF.

CDR3 in amino acids: CASSFRTGNTDTQYF. The CDR3 DNA sequence: TGTGCCAGCAGCTTCCGGACAGGGAACACAGATACGCAGTATTTT. This sequence joins TRBV5-4 and TRBJ2-3, with 8 positions matching TRBD1. Per germline, CDR1 SGHNT and CDR2 YYREEE (reference sequence). This CDR3 has 15 amino acids. The V and J ends lost 2 bases and 2 bases, in that order; junction bases with no gene match: 4. Variable domain in full (rest from reference TRBV5-4 and TRBJ2-3): ETGVTQSPTHLIKTRGQQVTLRCSSQSGHNTVSWYQQALGQGPQFIFQYYREEENGRGNFPPRFSGLQFPNYSSELNVNALELDDSALYLCASSFRTGNTDTQYFGPGTRLTVL.

J is TRBJ1-6 and V is TRBV19; D may be TRBD1 (5 bases). This CDR3 has 14 amino acids. The V end was cut by 6 bases, the J end by 10 bases, with 16 bases between. Germline CDR1 reads LNHDA; CDR2 reads SQIVND (reference sequence). The CDR3 is CASSQTPGNSPLHF. Here the CDR3 DNA reads TGTGCCAGTAGCCAAACGCCAGGGAACTCACCCCTCCACTTT.

To note about this clone: This sample also contains other DNA sequences that code for the same CDR3. This rearrangement joins TRBV30 to TRBJ2-7; no reliable D call. This CDR3 comprises 11 residues. V was shortened by 1 base and J by 4 bases, with 5 bases between the two germline ends. Germline values: CDR1 GTSNPN, CDR2 SVGIG (reference sequence). The CDR3 DNA follows: TGTGCCTGGAGTGCCTCGTACGAGCAGTACTTC. Its protein is CAWSASYEQYF.

The rearrangement joins TRBV2 to TRBJ1-6, with 8 nucleotides matching TRBD1. Losses at the gene ends were 8 bases for V and 5 bases for J; bases not matched to a gene: 5. Per germline, CDR1 SNHLY and CDR2 FYNNEI. The CDR3 is made up of 14 amino acids. CDR3 loop: CASGGTGHNSPLHF. The CDR3, as DNA: TGTGCCAGCGGGGGGACAGGCCATAATTCACCCCTCCACTTT.

This chain joins TRBV6-6 and TRBJ2-5; D remains ambiguous. Germline lookup yields CDR1 MNHNY and CDR2 SVGAGI (reference sequence). V gave up 0 bases and J gave up 5 bases, with 4 bases separating them. This CDR3 is 12 amino acids long. The CDR3 loop reads CASSYSGETQYF. The CDR3 DNA reads as TGTGCCAGCAGTTACTCGGGGGAGACCCAGTACTTC.

The rearrangement joins TRBV27 to TRBJ2-4; the D gene could be TRBD1 or TRBD2 (6 bases each). The V and J ends lost 5 bases and 0 bases respectively, with 20 bases between them. The CDR3 length is 18 residues. From germline, CDR1 is MNHEY and CDR2 SMNVEV (reference sequence). CDR3 in amino acids: CASSPAFGGEIAKNIQYF. CDR3 bases: TGTGCCAGCAGTCCCGCATTCGGGGGCGAAATAGCCAAAAACATTCAGTACTTC.

This chain joins TRBV18 and TRBJ2-7, with TRBD1 matching 9 bases. With 5 bases clipped from V and 1 base from J, the junction kept 12 bases outside the gene matches. The CDR3 covers 17 residues. Germline V gene lookup returns CDR1 KGHSH and CDR2 LQKENI. In DNA, the CDR3 is TGTGCCAGCTCATACGGAACCGGGACAGGGAAGTCCTACGAGCAGTACTTC. Its protein is CASSYGTGTGKSYEQYF. The variable domain in full, completed from reference TRBV18 and TRBJ2-7, reads NAGVMQNPRHLVRRRGQEARLRCSPMKGHSHVYWYRQLPEEGLKFMVYLQKENIIDESGMPKERFSAEFPKEGPSILRIQQVVRGDSAAYFCASSYGTGTGKSYEQYFGPGTRLTVT.

The rearrangement joins TRBV5-1 to TRBJ1-2; D is possibly TRBD1 (5 bases). The CDR3 consists of 17 residues. Germline V gene sequence: CDR1 SGHRS, CDR2 YFSETQ. Trimming stripped 4 bases from V and 2 bases from J, with 21 bases between. The CDR3 loop is CASSRLPIPGQNYGYTF. As DNA, the CDR3 is TGCGCCAGCAGCCGATTGCCTATTCCAGGGCAAAACTATGGCTACACCTTC.

This clone was found once. V is TRBV9 and J is TRBJ2-3; 9 nucleotides agree with TRBD1. J was trimmed by 3 bases and V by 4 bases; bases with no gene match: 3. The length of the CDR3 is 14 residues. From germline, CDR1 is SGDLS and CDR2 YYNGEE. DNA for the CDR3: TGTGCCAGCAGCCCACAGGGGGCTACAGATACGCAGTATTTT. Translating gives CASSPQGATDTQYF.